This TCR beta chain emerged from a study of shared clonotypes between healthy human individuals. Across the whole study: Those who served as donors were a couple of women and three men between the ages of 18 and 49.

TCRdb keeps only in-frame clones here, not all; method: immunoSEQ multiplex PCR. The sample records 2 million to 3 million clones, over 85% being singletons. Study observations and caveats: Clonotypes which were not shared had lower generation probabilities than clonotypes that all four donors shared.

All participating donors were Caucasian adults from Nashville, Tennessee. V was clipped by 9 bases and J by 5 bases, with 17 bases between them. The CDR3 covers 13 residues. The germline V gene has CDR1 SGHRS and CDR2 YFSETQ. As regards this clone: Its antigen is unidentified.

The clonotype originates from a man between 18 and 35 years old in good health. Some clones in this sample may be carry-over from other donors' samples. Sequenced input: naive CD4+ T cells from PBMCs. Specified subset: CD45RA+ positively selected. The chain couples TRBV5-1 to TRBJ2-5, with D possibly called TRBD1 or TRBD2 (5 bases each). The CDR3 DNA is TGCGCCACCTCAGGTGAGGGGAAGGAGACCCAGTACTTC. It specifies CATSGEGKETQYF.